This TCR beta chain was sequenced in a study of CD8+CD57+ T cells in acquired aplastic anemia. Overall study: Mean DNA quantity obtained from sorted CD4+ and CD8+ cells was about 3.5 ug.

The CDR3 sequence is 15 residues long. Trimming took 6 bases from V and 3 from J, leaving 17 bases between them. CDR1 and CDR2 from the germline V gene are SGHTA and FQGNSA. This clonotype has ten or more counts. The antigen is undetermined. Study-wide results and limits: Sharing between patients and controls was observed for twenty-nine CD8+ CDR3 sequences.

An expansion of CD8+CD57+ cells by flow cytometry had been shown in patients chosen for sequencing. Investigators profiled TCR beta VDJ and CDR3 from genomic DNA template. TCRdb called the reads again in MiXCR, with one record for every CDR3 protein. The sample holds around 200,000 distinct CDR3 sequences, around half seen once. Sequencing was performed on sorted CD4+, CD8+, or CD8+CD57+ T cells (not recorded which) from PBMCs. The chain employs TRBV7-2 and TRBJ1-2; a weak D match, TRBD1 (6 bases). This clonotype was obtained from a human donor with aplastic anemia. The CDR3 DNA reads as TGTGCCAGCAGTACTCACAGGGTACGGGACTATGGCTACACCTTC. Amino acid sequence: CASSTHRVRDYGYTF.